The 7 T cell receptor beta chains listed next were all sequenced from one sample in a study of CD8 T cells in ankylosing spondylitis (TCRdb year 2017). The library was generated by 5' RACE. Sequencing was performed on an Illumina HiSeq 2500. TCRdb reworked the public reads: Q25 trimming with fastp, MiXCR clone assembly, productive beta chains retained. Rows are combined by CDR3 protein, so each entry shows the most common genes and DNA. The sample has tens of thousands of distinct CDR3 sequences on record, around 6.2% of them singletons. The ten top clones hold 12% of the sample. Sequencing used blood, either unsorted or a sorted T cell fraction (not recorded which). The receptor set was obtained from a male donor with ankylosing spondylitis or in good health (not recorded which).

In this sample, this clonotype turned up many times. The chain's CDR3 is CSVEKGGDGYTF. The CDR3 DNA is TGCAGCGTTGAAAAAGGGGGCGACGGCTACACCTTC. The chain combines TRBV29-1 with TRBJ1-2, with TRBD1 matching over 7 bases. The trim removed 2 bases at V and 8 bases at J, leaving 5 bases unmatched. Per germline, CDR1 SQVTM and CDR2 ANQGSEA. This CDR3 is built from 12 residues.

This clonotype was seen ten or more times. V usage is TRBV29-1 and J usage is TRBJ2-1; D gene uncertain. The germline V and J ends were trimmed by 6 bases and 8 bases, with 8 bases remaining between them. Germline values: CDR1 SQVTM, CDR2 ANQGSEA. The CDR3 is 10 residues long. The CDR3 nucleotides read TGCAGCGTAGGCCCTCATGAGCAGTTCTTC. Its translation is CSVGPHEQFF.

This clonotype was seen only a few times. The genes are TRBV29-1 and TRBJ2-5, with a tentative D call TRBD2 (6 bases). The length of the CDR3 is 14 residues. The germline CDR1 and CDR2 sequences are SQVTM and ANQGSEA. Between the trimmed V and J ends, which lost 1 base and 5 bases, there was a span of 14 bases. The CDR3 sequence is CSVEGRAGRETQYF. DNA of the CDR3: TGCAGCGTTGAAGGGCGGGCAGGGAGGGAGACCCAGTACTTC.

This clonotype was seen at least ten times. This sequence joins TRBV6-1 and TRBJ1-5; maybe TRBD1 (5 bases). The germline V gene encodes CDR1 MNHNS and CDR2 SASEGT. Trimming pared 6 bases from V and 1 base from J, leaving 10 bases between. The CDR3 extends over 14 amino acids. DNA for the CDR3: TGTGCCAGCAGCCGGGACGGAAGCAATCAGCCCCAGCATTTT. Its protein product is CASSRDGSNQPQHF.

This clonotype was recorded at least ten times. CDR3 in amino acids: CASSYSRGSYNEQFF. The DNA for the CDR3 is TGTGCCAGCAGTTACTCGCGGGGCTCCTACAATGAGCAGTTCTTC. The chain recombines TRBV6-5 with TRBJ2-1, with D perhaps TRBD2 (6 bases). V dropped 0 bases and J dropped 0 bases, with 6 bases sitting between them. The CDR3 spans 15 residues. Germline assignment: CDR1 MNHEY and CDR2 SVGAGI.

This clonotype has ten or more counts. The genes are TRBV2 and TRBJ2-7; D gene ambiguous. With 6 bases removed from V and 1 base from J, the gap between germline ends came to 13 bases. CDR3 size: 14 residues. In germline, CDR1 is SNHLY, CDR2 FYNNEI. CDR3 nucleotide sequence: TGTGCCAGCAGAAATATAGGGCTTTCCTACGAGCAGTACTTC. Protein product: CASRNIGLSYEQYF.

Many counts were recorded for this clonotype. This chain joins TRBV7-3 and TRBJ2-3; 8 bases map to TRBD2. Trimming took 5 bases from V and 1 from J; bases not matched to a gene: 14. CDR3 length equals 18 residues. From germline, CDR1 is SGHTA and CDR2 FQGTGA. CDR3 DNA: TGTGCCAGCAGCCCCCTGGGCCCGCGGGGGGTTGGCACAGATACGCAGTATTTT. Its protein product is CASSPLGPRGVGTDTQYF.